This TCR beta chain was retrieved from a study of PD-L1 blockade in urothelial cancer. Repertoires were generated with immunoSEQ multiplex PCR, while TCRdb's copy carries only in-frame clones and drops some. This sample has about 47,000 clones, with roughly four fifths found just once. As to time point: pretreatment peripheral blood. Patient sample counts ranged from 1 to 8, pretreatment and on-treatment. This clone was counted a few times. This CDR3 contains 20 residues. The J segment lost 6 bases and the V segment lost 3 bases, leaving 21 bases of the junction unmatched. The germline V gene has CDR1 MGHRA and CDR2 YSYEKL.

The chain recombines TRBV4-1 with TRBJ2-2; 8 bases are a match to TRBD1. The sequencing used PBMCs, collected around atezolizumab (anti-PD-L1) treatment. This clonotype was obtained from a man between 45 and 60 years old with urothelial cancer. CDR3 in amino acids: CASSHPKVAQGAGRAGELFF. The CDR3 DNA follows: TGCGCCAGCAGCCATCCAAAAGTTGCGCAGGGGGCAGGTCGGGCCGGGGAGCTGTTTTTT.